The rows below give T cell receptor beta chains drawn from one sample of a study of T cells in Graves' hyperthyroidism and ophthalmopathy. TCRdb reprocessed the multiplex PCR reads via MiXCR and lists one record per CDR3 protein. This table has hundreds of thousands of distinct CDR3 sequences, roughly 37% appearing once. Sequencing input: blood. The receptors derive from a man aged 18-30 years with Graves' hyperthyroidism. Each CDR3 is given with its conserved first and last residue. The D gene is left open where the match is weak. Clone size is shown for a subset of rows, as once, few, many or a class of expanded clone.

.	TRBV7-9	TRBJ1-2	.	TGCGCCAGCAGCCAAGTTTTGGATAATCCTAACTATGGCTACACCTTC	CASSQVLDNPNYGYTF
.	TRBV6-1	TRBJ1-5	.	TGTGCCAGCAGCAGGGTCGGCAATCAGCCCCAGCATTTT	CASSRVGNQPQHF
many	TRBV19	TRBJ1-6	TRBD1	TGTGCCAGTAGTACAATGACAGGGATTAATTCACCCCTCCACTTT	CASSTMTGINSPLHF
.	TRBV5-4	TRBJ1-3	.	TGTGCCAGCAGCCCCGGGGGCGCGGAAAACACCATATATTTT	CASSPGGAENTIYF
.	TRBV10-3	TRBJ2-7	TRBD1	TGTGCCGCCCGGGACAGGGAATTTGACGAGCAGTACTTC	CAARDREFDEQYF
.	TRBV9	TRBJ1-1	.	TGTGCCAGCAGTGCTTGGTGGAACACTGAAGCTTTCTTT	CASSAWWNTEAFF
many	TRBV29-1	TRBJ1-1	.	TGCAGCGTTCGACGCCAGGGGACTGAAGCTTTCTTT	CSVRRQGTEAFF
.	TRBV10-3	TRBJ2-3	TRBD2	TGTGCCATCAGTGACCCAGCGGGACTCGGCACAGATACGCAGTATTTT	CAISDPAGLGTDTQYF
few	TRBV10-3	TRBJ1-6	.	TGTGCCAGCAGCTCTACGAACTCCTATAATTCACCCCTCCACTTT	CASSSTNSYNSPLHF
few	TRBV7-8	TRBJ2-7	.	TGTGCCAGCAGCTTGACCCGGGTGGGGGCCCACGAGCAGTACTTC	CASSLTRVGAHEQYF
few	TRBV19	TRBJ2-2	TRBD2	TGTGCCAGTAGTTCTAGCGGAACCAGATGGAACACCGGGGAGCTGTTTTTT	CASSSSGTRWNTGELFF
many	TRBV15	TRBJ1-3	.	TGTGCCACCACGGTAGGGACGGTGGGAAACACCATATATTTT	CATTVGTVGNTIYF
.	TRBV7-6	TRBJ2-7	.	TGTGCCAGCAGCTTCACAACAGGGATTTACGAGCAGTACTTC	CASSFTTGIYEQYF
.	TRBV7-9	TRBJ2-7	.	TGTGCCAGCAGTTTAAGGGCTAGTTTCTACGAGCAGTACTTC	CASSLRASFYEQYF
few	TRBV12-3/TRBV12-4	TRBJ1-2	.	TGTGCCAGCAGTGAAGTACTAGGGGTGATCTATGGCTACACCTTC	CASSEVLGVIYGYTF
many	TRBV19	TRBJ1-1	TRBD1	TGTGCCAGTAGCCGGGACAGGGAAAACACTGAAGCTTTCTTT	CASSRDRENTEAFF
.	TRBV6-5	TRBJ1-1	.	TGTGCCAGCAGTTGGCCTGAAGCTTTCTTT	CASSWPEAFF
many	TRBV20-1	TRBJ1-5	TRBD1	TGCAGTGCTACAGGGGGAGGCAATCAGCCCCAGCATTTT	CSATGGGNQPQHF
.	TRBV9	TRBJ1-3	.	TGTGCCAGCAGCGTAGACTCAGTCACCATATATTTT	CASSVDSVTIYF
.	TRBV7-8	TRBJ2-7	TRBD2	TGTGCCAGCAGCTTAGATGGGGGGGGAGGGCGCCCCTACGAGCAGTACTTC	CASSLDGGGGRPYEQYF
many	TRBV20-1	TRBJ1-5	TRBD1	TGCAGTGCTGTCGGGACAGGGATTGGGCAGCCCCAGCATTTT	CSAVGTGIGQPQHF
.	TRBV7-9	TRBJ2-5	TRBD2	TGTGCCAGCAGCCCCGGGACTAGGATCGGAGAGACCCAGTACTTC	CASSPGTRIGETQYF
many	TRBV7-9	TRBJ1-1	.	TGTGCCAGCAGCTTGGTGGACAGCAACACTGAAGCTTTCTTT	CASSLVDSNTEAFF
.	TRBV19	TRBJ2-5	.	TGTGCCAGTAGGCCAGGGGAGTATCAAGAGACCCAGTACTTC	CASRPGEYQETQYF
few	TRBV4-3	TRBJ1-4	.	TGCGCCAGCAGCCAAGATAGGGGACGGAGGAATGAAAAACTGTTTTTT	CASSQDRGRRNEKLFF
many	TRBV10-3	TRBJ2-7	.	TGTGCCATCAGTGGACCTCGCCAGGGGGAGGGCCTTTCCTACGAGCAGTACTTC	CAISGPRQGEGLSYEQYF
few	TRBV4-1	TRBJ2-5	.	TGTGCCAGCAGCCAACCCAACCTCGGGGCGCGGATGGAGACCCAGTACTTC	CASSQPNLGARMETQYF
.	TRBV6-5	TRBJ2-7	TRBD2	TGTGCCAGCAGTCCTTCCGGGACTAGCATCGAGCAGTACTTC	CASSPSGTSIEQYF
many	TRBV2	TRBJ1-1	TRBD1	TGTGCCAGTACAGGGGCTACGAACACTGAAGCTTTCTTT	CASTGATNTEAFF
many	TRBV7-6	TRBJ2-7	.	TGTGCCAGCAGCTTAGGCGGCGGACCTACCTACGAGCAGTACTTC	CASSLGGGPTYEQYF
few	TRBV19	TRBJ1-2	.	TGTGCCAGCAGGTCTAGGGGAGGGGGTGGCTATGGCTACACCTTC	CASRSRGGGGYGYTF
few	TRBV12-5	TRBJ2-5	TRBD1	TGTGCTAGTGGTTCCTGGACAGGGACTGAGACCCAGTACTTC	CASGSWTGTETQYF
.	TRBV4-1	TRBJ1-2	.	TGCGCCAGCAGCCAAGAGGGGGGCATCAGCTATGGCTACACCTTC	CASSQEGGISYGYTF